The 20 T cell receptor beta chains below were found in one sample sequenced in a study of blood T cell repertoires in COVID-19. Sequencing was performed with immunoSEQ multiplex PCR; in TCRdb, only in-frame clones are kept and a portion is missing. The data hold about 89,000 clones, with about four fifths observed a single time. Sequencing was carried out using peripheral blood. Source of these receptors: a man between 65 and 85 years old with COVID-19, enrolled during active disease.

This clone was detected only a few times. The rearrangement joins TRBV6-6 to TRBJ1-1, with D hard to call. The CDR3 contains 12 residues. V lost 8 bases and J 0 bases, leaving 7 bases between the germline ends. Germline CDR1 and CDR2: MNHNY and SVGAGI (reference sequence). The CDR3 here is CASGEVNTEAFF. CDR3 DNA sequence: TGTGCCAGCGGGGAGGTGAACACTGAAGCTTTCTTT.

The gene calls are TRBV27 and TRBJ2-3; D is possibly TRBD1 (6 bases). The V gene's germline CDR1 is MNHEY and CDR2 SMNVEV (reference sequence). The V end lost 6 bases, the J end lost 1 base, and 14 bases lay between the germline ends. The CDR3 runs to 15 residues. The CDR3 region is CASRRQAEGTDTQYF. The DNA of the CDR3 is TGTGCCAGCAGACGACAGGCGGAAGGCACAGATACGCAGTATTTT.

The V gene is TRBV9, the J gene TRBJ1-3; D is possibly TRBD1 (5 bases). Trimming shortened V by 3 bases and J by 2 bases, and 9 bases separated the two germline ends. The CDR3 length is 14 residues. CDR1 and CDR2 from the germline V gene are SGDLS and YYNGEE. CDR3 region: CASSGGRPGNTIYF. The CDR3, as DNA: TGTGCCAGCAGCGGGGGGAGGCCTGGAAACACCATATATTTT.

The chain is built from TRBV15 and TRBJ1-1, with 10 bases fitting TRBD1. From germline, CDR1 is LNHNV and CDR2 YYDKDF (reference sequence). This CDR3 comprises 15 residues. The V segment lost 0 bases and the J segment 11 bases; nucleotides outside the gene matches: 9. The CDR3 spells CATSRDSDRGERAFF. The DNA for the CDR3 is TGTGCCACCAGCAGAGATTCGGACAGGGGGGAGAGGGCTTTCTTT.

The genes are TRBV5-1 and TRBJ2-3, with TRBD2 matching over 9 bases. Germline loops: CDR1 SGHRS, CDR2 YFSETQ. The CDR3 is made up of 14 amino acids. With 6 bases clipped from V and 1 base from J, the junction kept 3 bases outside the gene matches. The CDR3 DNA sequence: TGCGCCAGCAAAGTAGCGGGGGGCACAGATACGCAGTATTTT. Its translation is CASKVAGGTDTQYF.

The CDR3: CASSPLGQGKETQYF. DNA for the CDR3: TGTGCCAGCAGTCCACTGGGACAGGGCAAAGAGACCCAGTACTTC. The V call is TRBV6-6, the J call TRBJ2-5; 9 bases are a match to TRBD1. The germline CDR1 and CDR2 sequences are MNHNY and SVGAGI (reference sequence). V lost 5 bases, J lost 3 bases, and 7 bases stayed unmatched. This CDR3 has 15 residues.

This clone was picked up many times. J is TRBJ1-1 and V is TRBV20-1, with a weak D call TRBD1 (5 bases). CDR3 length: 10 amino acids. Germline-derived CDR1 and CDR2 are DFQATT and SNEGSKA (reference sequence). V was shortened by 7 bases and J by 8 bases, with 11 bases between the two germline ends. The CDR3 protein is CSEGDREAFF. CDR3 in DNA: TGCAGTGAAGGCGACAGAGAAGCTTTCTTT.

V is TRBV4-3 and J is TRBJ1-4; unclear D gene. CDR1 and CDR2 from the germline V gene are LGHNA and YSLEER. V was cut by 0 bases and J by 0 bases, with 14 bases left in between. This CDR3 has 18 amino acids. Here the CDR3 reads CASSQDGRQEATNEKLFF. The CDR3 nucleotides are TGCGCCAGCAGCCAAGATGGTCGACAAGAAGCAACTAATGAAAAACTGTTTTTT.

The chain links TRBV3-1 (or the pseudogene TRBV3-2) to TRBJ1-1; D might be TRBD1 (5 bases). Germline V gene sequence: CDR1 LGHDT, CDR2 YNNKEL (reference sequence). The CDR3 has 14 residues. Trimming took 3 bases from V and 4 from J, leaving 12 bases between them. The CDR3 loop is CASSQTQVRTEAFF. For the CDR3, the DNA is TGTGCCAGCAGCCAGACACAGGTTCGCACTGAAGCTTTCTTT.

At least ten counts were recorded for this clone. V and J are TRBV25-1 and TRBJ1-6; 7 bases line up with TRBD1. This CDR3 region has 16 residues. Germline CDR1 and CDR2: MGHDK and SYGVNS. Unmatched junction bases numbered 15, after V lost 6 bases and J lost 10 bases. The CDR3 DNA sequence: TGTGCCAGCAGCGAACGCTGGTCGACAGGGCAGTCACCCCTCCACTTT. Its protein product is CASSERWSTGQSPLHF.

The CDR3 reads CASTKAGYGYTF. Written as DNA, the CDR3 is TGTGCCAGCACCAAGGCCGGGTATGGCTACACCTTC. The chain couples TRBV7-9 to TRBJ1-2; no reliable D call. Trimming shortened V by 7 bases and J by 5 bases, and 11 bases separated the two germline ends. The CDR3 sequence is 12 residues long. CDR1 and CDR2 (germline): SEHNR, FQNEAQ (reference sequence).

This clone was seen just once. The chain recombines TRBV7-6 with TRBJ2-3; 8 positions match TRBD2. The CDR3 sequence is 16 residues long. The V segment lost 1 base and the J segment 0 bases; nucleotides outside the gene matches: 3. Germline V gene data show CDR1 as SGHVS and CDR2 as FNYEAQ. CDR3 sequence (DNA): TGTGCCAGCAGCTTAGTGTTAGCGGGGAGCACAGATACGCAGTATTTT. Translating gives CASSLVLAGSTDTQYF.

V gene TRBV15 combines with J gene TRBJ2-3, with 7 nucleotides matching TRBD2. Germline V gene sequence: CDR1 LNHNV, CDR2 YYDKDF (reference sequence). The CDR3 has 15 amino acids. V trimming: 0 bases; J trimming: 4 bases; junction bases outside the gene matches: 4. Here the CDR3 reads CATSRERLAADTQYF. The CDR3 bases are TGTGCCACCAGCAGAGAAAGACTAGCAGCAGATACGCAGTATTTT.

This chain joins TRBV18 and TRBJ1-5; 9 bases agree with TRBD1. V shed 5 bases and J 2 bases; nucleotides not matched to a gene: 7. From germline, CDR1 is KGHSH and CDR2 LQKENI. The CDR3 contains 16 residues. The CDR3 sequence is CASSVVQGAGNQPQHF. CDR3 bases: TGTGCCAGCTCAGTCGTACAGGGGGCAGGCAATCAGCCCCAGCATTTT.

V usage is TRBV29-1 and J usage is TRBJ1-2; 9 positions match TRBD1. Germline loops: CDR1 SQVTM, CDR2 ANQGSEA. The CDR3 loop spans 12 amino acids. The V gene end was trimmed by 5 bases and the J gene end by 3 bases; junction bases not matched to a gene: 1. CDR3 protein: CSVRDRDYGYTF. As DNA, the CDR3 is TGCAGCGTTCGGGACAGGGACTATGGCTACACCTTC.

The rearrangement uses TRBV6-6 and TRBJ1-2, with 11 bases lining up with TRBD1. Germline V gives CDR1 MNHNY, CDR2 SVGAGI (reference sequence). This CDR3 comprises 15 residues. V trimming: 7 bases; J trimming: 1 base; junction bases outside the gene matches: 5. The CDR3 DNA follows: TGTGCCAGCATCCCGGGACAGGGGGGTAACTATGGCTACACCTTC. Translated, it gives CASIPGQGGNYGYTF.

The chain uses TRBV19 and TRBJ1-2; no clear D gene. Germline V gene lookup returns CDR1 LNHDA and CDR2 SQIVND (reference sequence). V was cut by 3 bases and J by 0 bases, with 5 bases left in between. This CDR3 contains 13 residues. DNA of the CDR3: TGTGCCAGTAGTATTGGCACTAACTATGGCTACACCTTC. Its protein product is CASSIGTNYGYTF. Drawing the rest from reference TRBV19 and TRBJ1-2, the complete variable domain is DGGITQSPKYLFRKEGQNVTLSCEQNLNHDAMYWYRQDPGQGLRLIYYSQIVNDFQKGDIAEGYSVSREKKESFPLTVTSAQKNPTAFYLCASSIGTNYGYTFGSGTRLTVV.

The J gene is TRBJ2-7, the V gene TRBV18; D not certain. The V gene lost 2 bases and the J gene lost 3 bases, with 8 bases spanning the gap. The CDR3 is made up of 13 amino acids. Germline loops: CDR1 KGHSH, CDR2 LQKENI. CDR3 coding DNA: TGTGCCAGCTCACCAGGCCTAGACTACGAGCAGTACTTC. Amino acids: CASSPGLDYEQYF.

CDR3 nucleotides: TGCGCCAGCAGCCAAGATGGACTAGCGGGGGCCCGAGATACGCAGTATTTT. Translating gives CASSQDGLAGARDTQYF. The chain uses TRBV4-3 and TRBJ2-3; 13 bases align to TRBD2. The V gene's germline CDR1 is LGHNA and CDR2 YSLEER. The CDR3 is 17 residues long. The J segment lost 5 bases and the V segment lost 0 bases, leaving 5 bases of the junction unmatched.

The rearrangement joins TRBV18 to TRBJ2-5; the match to TRBD2 covers 12 bases. From germline, CDR1 is KGHSH and CDR2 LQKENI. This CDR3 is 15 amino acids long. The V gene end was trimmed by 4 bases and the J gene end by 5 bases; junction bases not matched to a gene: 5. CDR3 sequence reads: CASSLRLAGDETQYF. DNA for the CDR3: TGTGCCAGCTCACTTCGACTAGCGGGAGATGAGACCCAGTACTTC.